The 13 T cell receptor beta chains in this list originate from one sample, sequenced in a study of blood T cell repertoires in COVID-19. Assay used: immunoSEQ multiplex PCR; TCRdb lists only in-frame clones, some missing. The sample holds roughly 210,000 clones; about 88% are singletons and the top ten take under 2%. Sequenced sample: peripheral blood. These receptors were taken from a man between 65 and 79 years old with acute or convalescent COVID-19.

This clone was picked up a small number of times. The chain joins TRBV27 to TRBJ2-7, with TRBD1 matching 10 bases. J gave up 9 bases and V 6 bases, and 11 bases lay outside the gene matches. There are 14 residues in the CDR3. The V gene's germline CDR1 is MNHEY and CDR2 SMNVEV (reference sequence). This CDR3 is CASRPGTGALGQYF. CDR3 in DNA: TGTGCCAGCAGGCCCGGGACAGGGGCCCTCGGGCAGTACTTC.

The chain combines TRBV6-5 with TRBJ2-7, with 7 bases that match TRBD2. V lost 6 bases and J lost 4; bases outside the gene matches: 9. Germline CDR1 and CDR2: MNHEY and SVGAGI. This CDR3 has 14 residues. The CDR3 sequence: CASRRGPGGYEQYF. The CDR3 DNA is TGTGCCAGCAGGAGGGGACCCGGGGGGTACGAGCAGTACTTC.

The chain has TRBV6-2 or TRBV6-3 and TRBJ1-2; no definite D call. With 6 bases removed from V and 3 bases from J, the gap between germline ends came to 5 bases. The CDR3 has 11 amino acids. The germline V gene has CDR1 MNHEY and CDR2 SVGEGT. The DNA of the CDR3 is TGTGCCAGCAGCCCCGACTATGGCTACACCTTC. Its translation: CASSPDYGYTF.

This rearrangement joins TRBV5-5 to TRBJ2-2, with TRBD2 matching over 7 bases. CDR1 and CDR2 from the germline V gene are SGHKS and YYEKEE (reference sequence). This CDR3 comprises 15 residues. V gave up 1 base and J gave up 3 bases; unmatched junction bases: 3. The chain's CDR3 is CASSLRTRDTGELFF. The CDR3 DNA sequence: TGTGCCAGCAGCTTGAGGACTAGGGACACCGGGGAGCTGTTTTTT.

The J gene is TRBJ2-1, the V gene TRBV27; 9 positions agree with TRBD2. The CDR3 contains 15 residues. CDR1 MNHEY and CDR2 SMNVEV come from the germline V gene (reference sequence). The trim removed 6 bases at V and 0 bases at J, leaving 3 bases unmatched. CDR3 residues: CASRSLAGSYNEQFF. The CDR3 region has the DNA TGTGCCAGCAGGTCACTAGCGGGCTCCTACAATGAGCAGTTCTTC.

The CDR3 loop is CASSPLGVAGELFF. In nucleotides, the CDR3 is TGTGCCAGCAGCCCCCTCGGGGTAGCCGGGGAGCTGTTTTTT. V gene TRBV5-4 combines with J gene TRBJ2-2, with D possibly TRBD2 on 5 matching bases. Germline V gene data show CDR1 as SGHNT and CDR2 as YYREEE (reference sequence). This CDR3 has 14 amino acids. V gave up 4 bases and J gave up 6 bases, with 13 bases separating them.

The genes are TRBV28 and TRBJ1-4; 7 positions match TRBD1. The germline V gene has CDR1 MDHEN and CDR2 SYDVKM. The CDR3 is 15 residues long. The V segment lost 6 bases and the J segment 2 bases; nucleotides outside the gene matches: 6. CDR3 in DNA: TGTGCCAGCAGGGCTTCAGGGGGTACTAATGAAAAACTGTTTTTT. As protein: CASRASGGTNEKLFF.

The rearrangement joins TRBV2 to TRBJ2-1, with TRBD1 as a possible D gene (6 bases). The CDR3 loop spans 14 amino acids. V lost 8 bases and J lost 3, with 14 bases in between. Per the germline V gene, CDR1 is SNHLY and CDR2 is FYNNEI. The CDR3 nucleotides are TGTGCCAGCTTACAGGGTTTTAGCTACAATGAGCAGTTCTTC. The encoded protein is CASLQGFSYNEQFF.

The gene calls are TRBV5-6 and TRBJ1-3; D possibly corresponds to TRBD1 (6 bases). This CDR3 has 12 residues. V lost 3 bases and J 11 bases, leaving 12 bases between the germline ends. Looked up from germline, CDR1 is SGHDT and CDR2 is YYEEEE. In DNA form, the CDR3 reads TGTGCCAGCAGCTGGGGACACGGCGCCATATATTTT. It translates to CASSWGHGAIYF.

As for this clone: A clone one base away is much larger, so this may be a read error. The CDR3: CSVRQGAPSSPLHF. Here the CDR3 DNA reads TGCAGCGTACGACAGGGGGCGCCGTCTTCACCCCTCCACTTT. V usage is TRBV29-1 and J usage is TRBJ1-6; TRBD1 aligns across 10 bases. Trimming removed 6 bases from V and 9 bases from J; junction bases left unmatched: 8. Per germline, CDR1 SQVTM and CDR2 ANQGSEA. CDR3 length equals 14 residues.

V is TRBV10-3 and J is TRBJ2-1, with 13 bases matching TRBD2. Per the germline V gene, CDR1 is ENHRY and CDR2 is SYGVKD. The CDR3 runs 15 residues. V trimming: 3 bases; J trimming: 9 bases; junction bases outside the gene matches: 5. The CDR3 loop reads CAISEGTSGTSEQFF. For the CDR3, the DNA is TGTGCCATCAGTGAAGGGACTAGCGGGACGAGTGAGCAGTTCTTC.

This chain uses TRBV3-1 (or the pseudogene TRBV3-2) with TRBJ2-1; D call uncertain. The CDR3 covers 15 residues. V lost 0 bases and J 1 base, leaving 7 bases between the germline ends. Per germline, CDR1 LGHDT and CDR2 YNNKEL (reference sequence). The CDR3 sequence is CASSQEPQSYNEQFF. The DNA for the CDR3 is TGTGCCAGCAGCCAAGAACCACAGTCCTACAATGAGCAGTTCTTC.

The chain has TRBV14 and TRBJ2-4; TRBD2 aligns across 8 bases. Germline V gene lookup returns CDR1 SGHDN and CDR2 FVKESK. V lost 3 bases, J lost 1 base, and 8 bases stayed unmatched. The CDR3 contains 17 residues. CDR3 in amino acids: CASSHSSGSVAKNIQYF. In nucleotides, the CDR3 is TGTGCCAGCAGCCACTCCAGCGGGAGTGTCGCCAAAAACATTCAGTACTTC.